The rows below give T cell receptor beta chains drawn from one sample of a study of blood T cell repertoires in COVID-19. Here immunoSEQ multiplex PCR was the method, and the copy in TCRdb shows in-frame clones only, minus some. The sample lists tens of thousands of clones, around 89% occurring once. The sample consisted of peripheral blood. The receptor source for this set is a man aged 45-60 years with acute or convalescent COVID-19. The CDR3 runs from the conserved cysteine through the conserved F or W. D genes are given only for firm matches.

d_call	v_call	j_call	cdr3_aa
TRBD1	TRBV29-1	TRBJ1-4	CSVKGQAREKLFF
TRBD2	TRBV4-1	TRBJ2-1	CASSHGLAGVNEQFF
-	TRBV21-1	TRBJ1-4	CASSKGEDREEEKLFF
TRBD2	TRBV10-3	TRBJ2-7	CAIRHTSGSSYEQYF
-	TRBV7-2	TRBJ2-7	CASSLEEGYEQYF
-	TRBV6-2/TRBV6-3	TRBJ1-1	CASSYSSSLPPNTEAFF
-	TRBV10-3	TRBJ2-7	CAISDVQGGPYEQYF
-	TRBV24-1	TRBJ1-5	CATSESNPGDTNQPQHF
TRBD1	TRBV18	TRBJ1-2	CASSPLQGTPVGYTF
-	TRBV2	TRBJ2-2	CASSERGTGELFF
TRBD2	TRBV5-3	TRBJ2-2	CAIPPGLGTSYQGELFF
TRBD1	TRBV6-1	TRBJ1-1	CASSETRTGEEAFF
-	TRBV10-2	TRBJ1-2	CASSDRGKDYGYTF
TRBD2	TRBV10-3	TRBJ2-7	CAISGTSGRVDEQYF
TRBD1	TRBV6-5	TRBJ2-7	CASRVTGTASYEQYF
-	TRBV30	TRBJ1-6	CAWSVGPGNSPLHF